This entry is about one T cell receptor (beta chain). Trimming took off 5 bases at V and 3 bases at J, with 14 bases between the two ends. The CDR3 sequence is 14 residues long. Looked up from germline, CDR1 is SGDLS and CDR2 is YYNGEE. Clones were read by immunoSEQ multiplex PCR, and TCRdb kept only the in-frame ones, dropping some. The profile covers approximately 88,000 clones, with 85% to 95% appearing a single time and about 3.9% taken by the ten largest. The sample comes from a study of blood T cell repertoires in COVID-19. The TCR sequence derives from a woman aged 50 to 65 in a cohort sampled during active COVID-19. Material for sequencing was peripheral blood. The genes are TRBV9 and TRBJ1-2, with TRBD1 as a possible D gene (5 bases). CDR3 residues: CASREGGRDYGYTF. The CDR3, as DNA: TGTGCCAGCAGAGAGGGAGGCAGGGACTATGGCTACACCTTC. Combining the CDR3 with reference TRBV9 and TRBJ1-2 gives the whole variable domain DSGVTQTPKHLITATGQRVTLRCSPRSGDLSVYWYQQSLDQGLQFLIQYYNGEERAKGNILERFSAQQFPDLHSELNLSSLELGDSALYFCASREGGRDYGYTFGSGTRLTVV.